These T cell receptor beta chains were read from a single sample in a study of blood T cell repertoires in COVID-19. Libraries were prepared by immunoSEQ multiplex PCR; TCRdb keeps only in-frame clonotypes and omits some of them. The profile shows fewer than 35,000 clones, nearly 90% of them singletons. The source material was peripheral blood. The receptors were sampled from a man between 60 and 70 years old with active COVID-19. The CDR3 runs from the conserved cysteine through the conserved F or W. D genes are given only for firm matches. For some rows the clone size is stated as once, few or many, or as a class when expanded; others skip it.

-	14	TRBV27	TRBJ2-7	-	TGTGCCAGCAGTCGCAGGGCGGACCAAGGGGAGCAGTACTTC	CASSRRADQGEQYF
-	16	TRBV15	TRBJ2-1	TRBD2	TGTGCCACCAGCAGAGATTTACTAGCGGGGATAAGTGAGCAGTTCTTC	CATSRDLLAGISEQFF
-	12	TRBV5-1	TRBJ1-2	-	TGCGCCAGCAGTTTTCAGGGGCAGGGCTACACCTTC	CASSFQGQGYTF
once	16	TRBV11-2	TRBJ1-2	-	TGTGCCAGCAGCTTAGAGTTTGGACACGATAACTATGGCTACACCTTC	CASSLEFGHDNYGYTF
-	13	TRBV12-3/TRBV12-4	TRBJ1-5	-	TGTGCCAGCAGTCCCCTATTCCTATCAACCCAGCATTTT	CASSPLFLSTQHF
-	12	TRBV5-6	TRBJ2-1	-	TGTGCCAGCAGCACCAACAGGGCAGGGCAGTTCTTC	CASSTNRAGQFF
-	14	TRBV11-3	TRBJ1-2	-	TGTGCCAGCAGCTTGCAGGGACTAAACTATGGCTACACCTTC	CASSLQGLNYGYTF
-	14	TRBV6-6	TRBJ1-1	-	TGTGCCAGTTTGTCTAAGGAGACGAACACTGAAGCTTTCTTT	CASLSKETNTEAFF
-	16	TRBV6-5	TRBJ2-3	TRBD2	TGTGCCAGCAGTTACTCAGCGGGGTGGGGCACAGATACGCAGTATTTT	CASSYSAGWGTDTQYF
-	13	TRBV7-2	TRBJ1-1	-	TGTGCCAGCAGCCGACAGGCGAACACTGAAGCTTTCTTT	CASSRQANTEAFF
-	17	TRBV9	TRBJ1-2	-	TGTGCCAGCAGCGTAGCTCAGGGTGGACCAACCACCTATGGCTACACCTTC	CASSVAQGGPTTYGYTF
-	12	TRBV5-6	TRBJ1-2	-	TGTGCCAGCAGAGGAGATTACTATGGCTACACCTTC	CASRGDYYGYTF
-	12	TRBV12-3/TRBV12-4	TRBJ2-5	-	TGTGCCAGCAGTCCCCAGGGAGAGACCCAGTACTTC	CASSPQGETQYF
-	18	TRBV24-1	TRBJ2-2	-	TGTGCCACCAGTGATGACGGGTGGGGGGGCTCGAACACCGGGGAGCTGTTTTTT	CATSDDGWGGSNTGELFF
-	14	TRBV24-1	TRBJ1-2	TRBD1	TGTGCCACCAGTGACTGGGACAGAGGCTATGGCTACACCTTC	CATSDWDRGYGYTF
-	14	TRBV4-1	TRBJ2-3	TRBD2	TGCGCCAGCAGCCAAGCTGGGACTAGCGGGAAGCAGTATTTT	CASSQAGTSGKQYF
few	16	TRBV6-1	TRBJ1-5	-	TGTGCCAGCAGTGAACTGCCACCCGGGAGCAATCAGCCCCAGCATTTT	CASSELPPGSNQPQHF